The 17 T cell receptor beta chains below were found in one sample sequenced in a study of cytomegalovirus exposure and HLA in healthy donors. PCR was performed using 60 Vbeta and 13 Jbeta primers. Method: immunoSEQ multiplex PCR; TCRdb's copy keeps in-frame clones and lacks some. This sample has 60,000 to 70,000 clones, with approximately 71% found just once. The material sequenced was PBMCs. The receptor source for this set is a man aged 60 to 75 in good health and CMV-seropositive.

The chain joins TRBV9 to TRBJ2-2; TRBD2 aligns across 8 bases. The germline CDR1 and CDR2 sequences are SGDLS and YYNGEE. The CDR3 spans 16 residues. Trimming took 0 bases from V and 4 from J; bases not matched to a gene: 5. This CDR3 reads CASSVVPGGGTGELFF. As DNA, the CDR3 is TGTGCCAGCAGCGTAGTCCCGGGGGGGGGCACCGGGGAGCTGTTTTTT.

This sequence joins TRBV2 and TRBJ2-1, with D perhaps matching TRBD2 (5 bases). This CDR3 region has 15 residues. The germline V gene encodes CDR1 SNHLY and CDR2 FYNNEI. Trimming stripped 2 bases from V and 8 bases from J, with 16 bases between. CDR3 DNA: TGTGCCAGCAGTGAAAGGACCTCTGGGAGCCATGAGCAGTTCTTC. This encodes CASSERTSGSHEQFF.

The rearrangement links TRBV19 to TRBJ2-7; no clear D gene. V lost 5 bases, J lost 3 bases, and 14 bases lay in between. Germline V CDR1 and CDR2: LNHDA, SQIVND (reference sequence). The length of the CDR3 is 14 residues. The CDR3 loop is CASSPSATHYEQYF. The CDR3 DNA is TGTGCCAGTAGTCCAAGTGCGACACACTACGAGCAGTACTTC. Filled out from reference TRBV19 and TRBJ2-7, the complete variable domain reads DGGITQSPKYLFRKEGQNVTLSCEQNLNHDAMYWYRQDPGQGLRLIYYSQIVNDFQKGDIAEGYSVSREKKESFPLTVTSAQKNPTAFYLCASSPSATHYEQYFGPGTRLTVT.

CDR3 sequence reads: CSAGQGETQYF. The CDR3 DNA sequence: TGCAGTGCCGGCCAGGGAGAGACCCAGTACTTC. The genes are TRBV20-1 and TRBJ2-5; weak D call: TRBD1 (5 bases). The CDR3 has 11 residues. Germline V gives CDR1 DFQATT, CDR2 SNEGSKA (reference sequence). V was trimmed by 6 bases and J by 4 bases, leaving 9 bases between them.

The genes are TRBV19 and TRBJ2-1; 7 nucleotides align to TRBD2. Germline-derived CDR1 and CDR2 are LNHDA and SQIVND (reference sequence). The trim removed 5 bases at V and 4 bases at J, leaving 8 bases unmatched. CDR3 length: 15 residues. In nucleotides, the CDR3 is TGTGCCAGTAGTGCGGGAAGCGGGGATTACAATGAGCAGTTCTTC. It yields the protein CASSAGSGDYNEQFF.

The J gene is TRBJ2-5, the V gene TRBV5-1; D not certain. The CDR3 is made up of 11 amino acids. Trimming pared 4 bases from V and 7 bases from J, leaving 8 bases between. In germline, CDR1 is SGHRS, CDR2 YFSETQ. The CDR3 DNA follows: TGCGCCAGCAGCCTGCTCGGGACCCAGTACTTC. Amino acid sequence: CASSLLGTQYF. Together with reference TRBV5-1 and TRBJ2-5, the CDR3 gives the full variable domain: KAGVTQTPRYLIKTRGQQVTLSCSPISGHRSVSWYQQTPGQGLQFLFEYFSETQRNKGNFPGRFSGRQFSNSRSEMNVSTLELGDSALYLCASSLLGTQYFGPGTRLLVL.

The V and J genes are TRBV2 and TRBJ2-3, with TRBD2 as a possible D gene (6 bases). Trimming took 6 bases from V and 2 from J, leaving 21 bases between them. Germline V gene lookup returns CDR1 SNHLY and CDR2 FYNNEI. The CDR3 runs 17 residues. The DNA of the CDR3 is TGTGCCAGCAGCAGTCCACTAGCCGTCCCCCCCACAGATACGCAGTATTTT. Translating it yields CASSSPLAVPPTDTQYF.

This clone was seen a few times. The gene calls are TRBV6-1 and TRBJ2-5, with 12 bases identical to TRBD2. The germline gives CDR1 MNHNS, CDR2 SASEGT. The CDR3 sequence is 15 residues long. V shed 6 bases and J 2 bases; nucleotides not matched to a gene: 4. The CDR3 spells CASRPGLAGQETQYF. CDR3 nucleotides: TGTGCCAGCAGGCCGGGACTAGCGGGTCAAGAGACCCAGTACTTC.

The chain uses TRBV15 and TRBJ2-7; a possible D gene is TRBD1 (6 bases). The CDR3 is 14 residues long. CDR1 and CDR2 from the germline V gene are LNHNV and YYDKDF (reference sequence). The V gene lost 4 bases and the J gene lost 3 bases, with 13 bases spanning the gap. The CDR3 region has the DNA TGTGCCACCAGCAAGAAGGGGGTCTTCTACGAGCAGTACTTC. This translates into CATSKKGVFYEQYF.

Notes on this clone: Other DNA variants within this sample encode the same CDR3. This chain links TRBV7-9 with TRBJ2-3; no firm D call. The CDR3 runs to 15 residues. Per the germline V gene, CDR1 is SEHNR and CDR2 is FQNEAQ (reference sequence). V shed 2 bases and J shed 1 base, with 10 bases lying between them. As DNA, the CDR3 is TGTGCCAGCAGCTTATTAGGCGGCGGCACAGATACGCAGTATTTT. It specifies CASSLLGGGTDTQYF.

CDR3 coding DNA: TGTGCCAGCGAGGCTGGGAGGACTGAAGCTTTCTTT. It specifies CASEAGRTEAFF. This chain uses TRBV6-1 with TRBJ1-1; no firm D call. The CDR3 runs to 12 residues. Trimming took off 8 bases at V and 5 bases at J, with 12 bases between the two ends. Looked up from germline, CDR1 is MNHNS and CDR2 is SASEGT.

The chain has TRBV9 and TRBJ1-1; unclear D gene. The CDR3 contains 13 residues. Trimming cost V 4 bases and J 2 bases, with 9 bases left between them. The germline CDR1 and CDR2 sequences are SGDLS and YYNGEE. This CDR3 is CASSPRFNTEAFF. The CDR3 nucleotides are TGTGCCAGCAGCCCGCGATTCAACACTGAAGCTTTCTTT.

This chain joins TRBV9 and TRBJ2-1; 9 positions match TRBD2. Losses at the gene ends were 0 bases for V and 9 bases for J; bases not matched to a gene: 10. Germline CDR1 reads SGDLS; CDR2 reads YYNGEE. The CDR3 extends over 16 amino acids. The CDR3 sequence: CASSVGWGLAGGEQFF. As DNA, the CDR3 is TGTGCCAGCAGCGTAGGATGGGGACTAGCTGGGGGTGAGCAGTTCTTC.

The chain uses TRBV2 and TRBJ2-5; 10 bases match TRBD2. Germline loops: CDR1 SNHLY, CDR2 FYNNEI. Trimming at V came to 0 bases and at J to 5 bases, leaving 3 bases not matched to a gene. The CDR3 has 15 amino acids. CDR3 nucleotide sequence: TGTGCCAGCAGTGAAGCGAGCGGGAGGGCCGAGACCCAGTACTTC. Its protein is CASSEASGRAETQYF.

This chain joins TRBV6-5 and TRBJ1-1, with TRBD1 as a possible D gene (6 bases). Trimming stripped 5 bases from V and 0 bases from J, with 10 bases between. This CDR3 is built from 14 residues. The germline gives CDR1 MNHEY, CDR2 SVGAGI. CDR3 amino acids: CASSPRTVNTEAFF. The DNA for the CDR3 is TGTGCCAGCAGTCCTAGGACAGTGAACACTGAAGCTTTCTTT.

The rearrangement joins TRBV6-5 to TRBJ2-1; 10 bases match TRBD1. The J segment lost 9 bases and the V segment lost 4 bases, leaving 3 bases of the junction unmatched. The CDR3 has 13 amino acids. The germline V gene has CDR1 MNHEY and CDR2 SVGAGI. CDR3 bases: TGTGCCAGCAGTTCGGACAGGGGGAGTGAGCAGTTCTTC. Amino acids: CASSSDRGSEQFF.

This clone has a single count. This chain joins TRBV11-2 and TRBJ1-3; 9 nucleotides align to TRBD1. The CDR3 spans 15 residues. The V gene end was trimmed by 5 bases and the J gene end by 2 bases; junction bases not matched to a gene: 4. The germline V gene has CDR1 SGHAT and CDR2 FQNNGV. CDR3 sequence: CASSARQGAGNTIYF. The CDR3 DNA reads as TGTGCCAGCAGCGCCCGACAGGGGGCTGGAAACACCATATATTTT.